This entry lists 9 T cell receptor beta chains sequenced from one sample in a study of regulatory T cells in long-lasting Graves disease (dated by TCRdb to 2020 to 2022). The method was multiplex PCR. TCRdb lists the instrument as Illumina HiSeq 4000. CDR3 regions were amplified by Arm-PCR with iRepertoire HTBI primers to construct TCR beta libraries. TCRdb applied fastp at Q25 and MiXCR to the public reads, then kept only in-frame beta chains. Under each unique CDR3 protein, matching rows form one entry showing the most common genes and DNA. The sample data list around 250,000 distinct CDR3 sequences, and around 19% of these were observed just once. The ten largest clones add up to 12% to 15% of the sample. Read against the paper, the sample's time point label means: newly diagnosed GD, antithyroid drugs for less than 3 months. For both TCR sequencing and RNA sequencing, RNA was extracted from PBMCs using TRIzol.

This sample was shared with a second study, whose subject was T cells in Graves' hyperthyroidism and ophthalmopathy.

The specimen comprised peripheral blood mononuclear cells (PBMCs), sampled at new diagnosis, from a patient treated with antithyroid drugs. Receptor source: a woman in her twenties or thirties with Graves disease. Donor details come from another sample of the same person, matched by shared clones.

In the case of this clonotype: This may be a read error, as it is one base from a much larger clone. This chain connects TRBV20-1 to TRBJ2-3; maybe TRBD1 (5 bases). The J call may be mistaken, given a closer DNA end match to TRBJ1-5. Germline CDR1 reads DFQATT; CDR2 reads SNEGSKA (reference sequence). This CDR3 is built from 12 residues. The CDR3 nucleotides read TGCAGTGCGTACCGCAGGGAGGATACGCAGCATTTT. Translation gives CSAYRREDTQHF.

This clonotype occurred many times. The chain employs TRBV12-3 or TRBV12-4 and TRBJ2-7, with 8 positions matching TRBD1. The CDR3 has 13 amino acids. The J segment lost 3 bases and the V segment lost 5 bases, leaving 3 bases of the junction unmatched. The CDR3 DNA is TGTGCCAGCAGTCCAACAGGGGGCTACGAGCAGTACTTC. Translation gives CASSPTGGYEQYF.

At least ten counts were recorded for this clonotype. J is TRBJ1-2 and V is TRBV3-1; the D is unclear. This CDR3 is built from 13 residues. Germline CDR1 is LGHDT and CDR2 is YNNKEL (reference sequence). Trimming left V 4 bases short and J 3 bases short, with 9 bases between. DNA for the CDR3: TGTGCCAGCAGCCCGTCCCGTCACTATGGCTACACCTTC. This encodes CASSPSRHYGYTF.

As to this clonotype: A read error may be the cause here, since a much bigger clone is one base away. V is TRBV6-2 or TRBV6-3 and J is TRBJ2-1; TRBD1 might be the D (6 bases). CDR3 length: 12 residues. Germline loops: CDR1 MNHEY, CDR2 SVGEGT. This CDR3 reads CASRTDRLEQLF. DNA for the CDR3: TGTGCCAGCAGAACAGACAGGCTAGAGCAGCTCTTC.

The chain links TRBV27 to TRBJ2-1; a possible D gene is TRBD2 (6 bases). This CDR3 has 16 residues. Deletions cut 5 bases from V and 5 bases from J, with 19 bases between. CDR1 is MNHEY and CDR2 is SMNVEV in the germline V gene (reference sequence). The CDR3 loop is CASSDAESASDNEQFF. CDR3 nucleotide sequence: TGTGCCAGCAGTGACGCAGAGTCGGCTAGCGACAATGAGCAGTTCTTC.

In its sample, this clonotype was seen many times. J is TRBJ1-5 and V is TRBV2; the match to TRBD1 covers 9 bases. Germline CDR1 SNHLY, CDR2 FYNNEI. CDR3 length equals 15 residues. The junction had 9 bases not matched to a gene; V was cut back by 6 bases and J by 6 bases. The CDR3 nucleotides are TGTGCCAGCAGGGGGGGACAGGGAGGTGGTCAGCCCCAGCATTTT. This codes for CASRGGQGGGQPQHF. The whole variable domain, remainder taken from reference TRBV2 and TRBJ1-5, is EPEVTQTPSHQVTQMGQEVILRCVPISNHLYFYWYRQILGQKVEFLVSFYNNEISEKSEIFDDQFSVERPDGSNFTLKIRSTKLEDSAMYFCASRGGQGGGQPQHFGDGTRLSIL.

This clonotype was seen repeatedly, ten times or more. The chain employs TRBV4-1 and TRBJ1-5; 11 bases are a match to TRBD1. CDR1 is MGHRA, CDR2 YSYEKL, per germline. The CDR3 spans 16 residues. V trimming: 3 bases; J trimming: 7 bases; junction bases outside the gene matches: 8. CDR3 DNA sequence: TGCGCCAGCAGCCACTACCGGGACAGGGGGATGCAGCCCCAGCATTTT. Translating it yields CASSHYRDRGMQPQHF.

The chain carries TRBV7-6 and TRBJ2-1; 9 bases fit TRBD2. The CDR3 loop spans 17 amino acids. The ends lost 4 bases at V and 4 bases at J; junction bases unmatched: 11. The germline gives CDR1 SGHVS, CDR2 FNYEAQ. CDR3 sequence (DNA): TGTGCCAGCAGCTCGCGGGGGGGGGCGCGGGCTTACAATGAGCAGTTCTTC. Protein product: CASSSRGGARAYNEQFF.

This clonotype came up many times. V and J are TRBV28 and TRBJ2-2; tentatively, D is TRBD2 (5 bases). Trimming took 1 base from V and 5 from J, leaving 8 bases between them. The germline CDR1 and CDR2 sequences are MDHEN and SYDVKM. The CDR3 spans 14 residues. CDR3 residues: CASSLFPGTGELFF. The DNA of the CDR3 is TGTGCCAGCAGTTTATTCCCGGGGACCGGGGAGCTGTTTTTT.